This TCR beta chain derives from a study of long-term antiretroviral therapy in people with HIV. This clone appeared a single time. This CDR3 has 18 residues. The ends lost 0 bases at V and 5 bases at J; junction bases unmatched: 12. The germline V gene has CDR1 SGHRS and CDR2 YFSETQ. Running of the v3.0 immunoSEQ assay took place at survey level. Repertoires were generated with immunoSEQ multiplex PCR, while TCRdb's copy carries only in-frame clones and drops some. The sample has roughly 18,000 clones, about 77% seen once; the top ten hold 7.8%. This TCR was recovered from a middle-aged woman with HIV. The rearrangement joins TRBV5-1 to TRBJ2-1; 9 nucleotides align to TRBD2. Sequencing used unsorted PBMCs, obtained at the start of antiretroviral therapy, before treatment. CDR3 residues: CASSLGYAGGTVNNEQFF. The CDR3 region has the DNA TGCGCCAGCAGCTTGGGGTATGCGGGGGGGACCGTAAACAATGAGCAGTTCTTC.